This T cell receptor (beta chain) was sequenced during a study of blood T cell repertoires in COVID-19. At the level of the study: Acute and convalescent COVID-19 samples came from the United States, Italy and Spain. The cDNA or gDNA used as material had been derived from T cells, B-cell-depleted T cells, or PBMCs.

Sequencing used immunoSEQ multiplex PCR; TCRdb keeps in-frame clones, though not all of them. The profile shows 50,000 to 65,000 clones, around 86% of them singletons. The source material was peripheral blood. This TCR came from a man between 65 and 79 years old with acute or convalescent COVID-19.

The CDR3 DNA follows: TGTGCCAGCAGCTTAAAGCGGGAGGGCGTCAGTGAGACCCAGTACTTC. This sequence encodes CASSLKREGVSETQYF. The V call is TRBV7-9, the J call TRBJ2-5; 10 bases align to TRBD2. Germline values: CDR1 SEHNR, CDR2 FQNEAQ (reference sequence). Trimming at V came to 2 bases and at J to 5 bases, leaving 8 bases not matched to a gene. This CDR3 spans 16 amino acids.